This T cell receptor beta chain was documented in a study of blood T cell repertoires in COVID-19. The cohort comprised adults aged about 18 to 89 years residing in approximately 25 US areas. Participants reported their clinical history, and cohort assignment relied on those reports. A case of COVID-19 had been met by exposed participants within 2 weeks before study entry. As originally analysed: For nucleated cells, counts were estimated from reference gene primer amplification. The assay was immunoSEQ multiplex PCR, and TCRdb's table has in-frame clones only and misses some. For V, J and clone size, that table is used; D and trimming come from the DNA. The sample gives roughly 240,000 clones, about 83% of which show up once; about 3.6% is in the top ten. Trimming at V came to 3 bases and at J to 6 bases, leaving 8 bases not matched to a gene. The germline gives CDR1 SGHNT, CDR2 YYREEE (reference sequence). The CDR3 is 16 residues long.

The sequenced sample consisted of PBMCs or T cells enriched from blood (not recorded which). This TCR was sampled from a woman in her 40s who had been exposed to COVID-19. The V and J genes are TRBV5-4 and TRBJ2-3; 12 bases map to TRBD2. CDR3 in amino acids: CASSSDGLAGRDTQYF. The CDR3 DNA is TGTGCCAGCAGCTCCGACGGACTAGCGGGGAGGGATACGCAGTATTTT.